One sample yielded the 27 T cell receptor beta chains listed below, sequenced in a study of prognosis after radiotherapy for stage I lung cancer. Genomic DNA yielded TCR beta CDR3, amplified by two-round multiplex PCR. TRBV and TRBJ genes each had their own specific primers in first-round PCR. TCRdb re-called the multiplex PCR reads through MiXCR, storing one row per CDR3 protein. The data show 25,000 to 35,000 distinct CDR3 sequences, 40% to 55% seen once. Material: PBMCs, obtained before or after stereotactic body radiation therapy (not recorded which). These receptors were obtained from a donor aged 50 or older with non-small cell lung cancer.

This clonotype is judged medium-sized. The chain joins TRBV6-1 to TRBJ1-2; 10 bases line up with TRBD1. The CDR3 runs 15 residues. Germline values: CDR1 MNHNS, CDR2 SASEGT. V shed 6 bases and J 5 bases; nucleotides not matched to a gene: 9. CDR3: CASSPLGQGPYGYTF. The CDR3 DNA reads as TGTGCCAGCAGCCCATTGGGACAGGGGCCGTATGGCTACACCTTC.

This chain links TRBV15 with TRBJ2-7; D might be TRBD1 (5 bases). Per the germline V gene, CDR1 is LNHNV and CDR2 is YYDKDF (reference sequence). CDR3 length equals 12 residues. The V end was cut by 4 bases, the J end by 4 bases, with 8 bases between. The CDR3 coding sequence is TGTGCCACCAGCACGCAGGGATACGAGCAGTACTTC. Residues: CATSTQGYEQYF.

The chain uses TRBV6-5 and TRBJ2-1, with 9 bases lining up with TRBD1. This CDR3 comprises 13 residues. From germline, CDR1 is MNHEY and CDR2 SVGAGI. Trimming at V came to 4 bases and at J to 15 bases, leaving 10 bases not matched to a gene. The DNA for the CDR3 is TGTGCCAGCAGTTCGGATCCCGGGACAGGGTTGTTCTTC. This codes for CASSSDPGTGLFF.

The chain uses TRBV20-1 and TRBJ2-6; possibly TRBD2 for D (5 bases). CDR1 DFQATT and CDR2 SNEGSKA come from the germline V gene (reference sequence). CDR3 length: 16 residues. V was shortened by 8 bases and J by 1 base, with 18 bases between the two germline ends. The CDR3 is CSIPEARRSGANVLTF. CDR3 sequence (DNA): TGCAGTATACCCGAGGCCCGGAGGTCTGGGGCCAACGTCCTGACTTTC.

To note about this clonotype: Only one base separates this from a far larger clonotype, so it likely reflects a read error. The CDR3 DNA is TGTGCCAGCAGCTTCATAGGTGGCGTGCAGTTCTTC. It codes for CASSFIGGVQFF. The rearrangement links TRBV11-3 to TRBJ2-4, with D unclear. The J call may be incorrect, as the DNA end agrees better with TRBJ2-1. Germline V lookup: CDR1 SGHNT, CDR2 YENEEA. The CDR3 contains 12 residues.

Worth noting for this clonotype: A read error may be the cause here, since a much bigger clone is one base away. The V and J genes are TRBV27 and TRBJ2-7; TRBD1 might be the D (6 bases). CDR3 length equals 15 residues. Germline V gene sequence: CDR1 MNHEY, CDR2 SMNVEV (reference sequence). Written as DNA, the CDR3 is TGTGCCTGCAGTGCCCCACAGGGAATGCCCTACGAGCAGTACTTC. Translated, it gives CACSAPQGMPYEQYF.

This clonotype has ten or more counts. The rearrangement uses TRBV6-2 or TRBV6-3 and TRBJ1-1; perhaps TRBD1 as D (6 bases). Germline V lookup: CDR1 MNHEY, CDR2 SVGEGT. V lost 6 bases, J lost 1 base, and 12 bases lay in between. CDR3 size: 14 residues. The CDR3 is CASSWTGQNTEAFF. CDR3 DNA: TGTGCCAGCAGCTGGACGGGACAGAACACTGAAGCTTTCTTT.

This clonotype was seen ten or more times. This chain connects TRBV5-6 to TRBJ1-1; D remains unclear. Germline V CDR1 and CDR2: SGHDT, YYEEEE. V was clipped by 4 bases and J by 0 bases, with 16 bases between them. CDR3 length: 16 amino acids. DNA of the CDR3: TGTGCCAGCAGCGGGTACCTTCAGGCCTTGAACACTGAAGCTTTCTTT. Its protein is CASSGYLQALNTEAFF.

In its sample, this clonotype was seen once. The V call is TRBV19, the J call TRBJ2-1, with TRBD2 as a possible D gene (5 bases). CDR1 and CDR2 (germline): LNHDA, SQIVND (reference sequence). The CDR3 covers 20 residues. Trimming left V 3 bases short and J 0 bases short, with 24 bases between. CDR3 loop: CASSIGEGRWCTSSYNEQFF. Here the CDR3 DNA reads TGTGCCAGTAGTATCGGCGAGGGTAGGTGGTGTACGAGCTCCTACAATGAGCAGTTCTTC.

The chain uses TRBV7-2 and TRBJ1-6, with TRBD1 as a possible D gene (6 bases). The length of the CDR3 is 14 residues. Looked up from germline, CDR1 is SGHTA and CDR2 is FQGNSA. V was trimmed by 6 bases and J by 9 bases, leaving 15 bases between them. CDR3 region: CASRSDRDLSPLHF. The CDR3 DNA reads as TGTGCCAGCAGATCGGACAGAGACCTTTCACCCCTCCACTTT.

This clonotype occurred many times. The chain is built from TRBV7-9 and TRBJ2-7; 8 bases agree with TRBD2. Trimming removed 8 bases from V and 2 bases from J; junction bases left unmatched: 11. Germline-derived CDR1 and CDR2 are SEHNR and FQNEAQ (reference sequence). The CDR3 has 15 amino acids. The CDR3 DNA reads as TGTGCCAGCTCCGGTAGCGGGAAAGGGACCTACGAGCAGTACTTC. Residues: CASSGSGKGTYEQYF.

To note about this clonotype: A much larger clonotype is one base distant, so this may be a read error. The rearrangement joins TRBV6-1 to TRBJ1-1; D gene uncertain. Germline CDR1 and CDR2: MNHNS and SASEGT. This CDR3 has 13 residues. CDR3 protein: CASRGLMNAEAFF. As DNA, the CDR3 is TGTGCCAGCCGTGGACTTATGAACGCTGAAGCTTTCTTT.

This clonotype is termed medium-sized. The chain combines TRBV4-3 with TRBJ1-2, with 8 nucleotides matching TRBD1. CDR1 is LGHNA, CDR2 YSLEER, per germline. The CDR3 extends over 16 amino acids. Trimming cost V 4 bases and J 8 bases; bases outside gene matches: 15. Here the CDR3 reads CASSPLTGGTGNGYTF. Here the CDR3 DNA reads TGCGCCAGCAGCCCCCTAACAGGGGGGACAGGAAACGGCTACACCTTC.

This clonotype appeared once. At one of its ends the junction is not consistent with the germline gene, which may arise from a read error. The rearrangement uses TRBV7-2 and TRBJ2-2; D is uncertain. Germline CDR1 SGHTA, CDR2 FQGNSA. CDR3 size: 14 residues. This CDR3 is CASSFSHYTGELFF. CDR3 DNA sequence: TGTGCCAGCAGCTTTTCCCATTACACCGGTGAGCTGTTTTTT.

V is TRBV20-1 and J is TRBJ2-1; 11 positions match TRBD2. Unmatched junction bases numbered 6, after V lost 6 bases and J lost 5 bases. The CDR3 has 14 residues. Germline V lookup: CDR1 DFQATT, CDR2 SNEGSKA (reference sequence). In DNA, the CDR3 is TGCAGTGCCAATAGCGGGGGGGCAGACAATGAGCAGTTCTTC. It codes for CSANSGGADNEQFF.

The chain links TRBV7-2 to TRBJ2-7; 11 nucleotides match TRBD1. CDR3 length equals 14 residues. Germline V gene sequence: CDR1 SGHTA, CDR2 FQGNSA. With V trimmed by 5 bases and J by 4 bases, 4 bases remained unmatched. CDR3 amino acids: CASSPGQGAYEQYF. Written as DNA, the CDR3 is TGTGCCAGCAGCCCCGGACAGGGGGCATACGAGCAGTACTTC. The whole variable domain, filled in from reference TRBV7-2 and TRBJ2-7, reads GAGVSQSPSNKVTEKGKDVELRCDPISGHTALYWYRQSLGQGLEFLIYFQGNSAPDKSGLPSDRFSAERTGGSVSTLTIQRTQQEDSAVYLCASSPGQGAYEQYFGPGTRLTVT.

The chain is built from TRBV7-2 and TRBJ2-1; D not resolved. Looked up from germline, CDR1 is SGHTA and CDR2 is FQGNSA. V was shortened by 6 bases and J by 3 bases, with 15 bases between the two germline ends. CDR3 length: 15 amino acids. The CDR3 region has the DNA TGTGCCAGCAGTGCAAGGCGGAGATGCTACAATGAGCAGTTCTTC. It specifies CASSARRRCYNEQFF.

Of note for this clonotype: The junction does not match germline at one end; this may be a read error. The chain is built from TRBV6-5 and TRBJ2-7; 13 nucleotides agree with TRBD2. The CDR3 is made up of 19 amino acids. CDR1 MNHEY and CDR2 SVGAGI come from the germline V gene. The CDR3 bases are TGTGCAAGCAGTTACCGGCTCTTAGGACTAGCGGGGGCATTCTACGAGCAGTACTTC. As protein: CASSYRLLGLAGAFYEQYF.

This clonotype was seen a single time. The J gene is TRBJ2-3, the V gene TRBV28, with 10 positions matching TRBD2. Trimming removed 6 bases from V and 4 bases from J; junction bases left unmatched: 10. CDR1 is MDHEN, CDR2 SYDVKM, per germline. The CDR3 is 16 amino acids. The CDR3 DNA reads TGTGCCAGCAGACCTATTAGCGGGAGGTACGCAGATACGCAGTATTTT. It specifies CASRPISGRYADTQYF. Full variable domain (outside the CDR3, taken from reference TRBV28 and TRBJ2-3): DVKVTQSSRYLVKRTGEKVFLECVQDMDHENMFWYRQDPGLGLRLIYFSYDVKMKEKGDIPEGYSVSREKKERFSLILESASTNQTSMYLCASRPISGRYADTQYFGPGTRLTVL.

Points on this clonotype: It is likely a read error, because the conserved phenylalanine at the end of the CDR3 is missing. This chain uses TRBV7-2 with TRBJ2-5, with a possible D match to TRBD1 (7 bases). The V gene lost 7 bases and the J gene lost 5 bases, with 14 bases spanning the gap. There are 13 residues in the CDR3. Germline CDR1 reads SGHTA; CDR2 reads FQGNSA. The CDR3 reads CASTQGDWETQYS. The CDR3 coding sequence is TGTGCCAGCACTCAGGGGGACTGGGAGACCCAGTACTCC.

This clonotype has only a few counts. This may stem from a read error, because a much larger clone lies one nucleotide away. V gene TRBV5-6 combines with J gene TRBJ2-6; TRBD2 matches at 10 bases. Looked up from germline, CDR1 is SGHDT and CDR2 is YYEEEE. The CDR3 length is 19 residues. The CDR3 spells CASSLEGGAGGPGASVLTF. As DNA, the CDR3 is TGTGCCAGCAGCTTGGAGGGAGGAGCGGGAGGGCCTGGGGCCAGCGTCCTGACTTTC. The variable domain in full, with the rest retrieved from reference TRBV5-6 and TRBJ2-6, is DAGVTQSPTHLIKTRGQQVTLRCSPKSGHDTVSWYQQALGQGPQFIFQYYEEEERQRGNFPDRFSGHQFPNYSSELNVNALLLGDSALYLCASSLEGGAGGPGASVLTFGAGSRLTVL.

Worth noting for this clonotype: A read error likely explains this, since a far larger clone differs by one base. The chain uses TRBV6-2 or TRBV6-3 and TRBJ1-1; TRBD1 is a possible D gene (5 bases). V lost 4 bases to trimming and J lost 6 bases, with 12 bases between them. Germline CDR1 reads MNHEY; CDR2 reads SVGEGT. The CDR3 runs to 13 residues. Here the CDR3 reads CASSSGGRSEAFF. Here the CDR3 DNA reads TGTGCCAGCAGTTCGGGGGGACGGTCTGAAGCTTTCTTT.

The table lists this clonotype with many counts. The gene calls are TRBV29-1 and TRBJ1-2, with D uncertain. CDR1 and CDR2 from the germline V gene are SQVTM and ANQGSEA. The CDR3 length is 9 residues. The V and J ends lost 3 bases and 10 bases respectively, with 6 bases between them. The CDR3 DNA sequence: TGCAGCGTTGATGGAGACTACACCTTC. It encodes CSVDGDYTF.

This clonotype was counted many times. CDR3 protein: CASSQEGGTGYGYTF. For the CDR3, the DNA is TGTGCCAGCAGCCAAGAAGGCGGGACAGGCTATGGCTACACCTTC. The rearrangement uses TRBV3-1 and TRBJ1-2, with 8 bases matching TRBD1. V shed 0 bases, J shed 4 bases, and the junction held 4 bases outside the gene matches. This CDR3 comprises 15 residues. Germline CDR1 reads LGHDT; CDR2 reads YNNKEL (reference sequence).

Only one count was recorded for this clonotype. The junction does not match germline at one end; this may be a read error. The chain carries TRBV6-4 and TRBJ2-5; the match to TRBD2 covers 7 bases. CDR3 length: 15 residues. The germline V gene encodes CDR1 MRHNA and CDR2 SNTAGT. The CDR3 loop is CASSDDPRTRETKYF. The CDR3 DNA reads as TGTGCCAGCAGCGACGACCCCCGGACTAGGGAGACCAAGTACTTC.

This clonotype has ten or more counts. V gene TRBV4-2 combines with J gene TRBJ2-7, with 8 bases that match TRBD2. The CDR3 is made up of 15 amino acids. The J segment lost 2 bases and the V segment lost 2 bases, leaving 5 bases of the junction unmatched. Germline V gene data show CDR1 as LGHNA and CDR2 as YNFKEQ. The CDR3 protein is CASSQHSGGPYEQYF. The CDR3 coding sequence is TGTGCCAGCAGCCAACACTCGGGGGGGCCCTACGAGCAGTACTTC.

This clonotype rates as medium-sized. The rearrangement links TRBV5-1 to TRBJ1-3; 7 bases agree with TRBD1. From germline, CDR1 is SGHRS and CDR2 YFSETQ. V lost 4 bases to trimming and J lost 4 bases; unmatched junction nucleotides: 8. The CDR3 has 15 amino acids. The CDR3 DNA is TGCGCCAGCAGCGGGGACAGCGGCCCCGGAAACACCATATATTTT. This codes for CASSGDSGPGNTIYF.